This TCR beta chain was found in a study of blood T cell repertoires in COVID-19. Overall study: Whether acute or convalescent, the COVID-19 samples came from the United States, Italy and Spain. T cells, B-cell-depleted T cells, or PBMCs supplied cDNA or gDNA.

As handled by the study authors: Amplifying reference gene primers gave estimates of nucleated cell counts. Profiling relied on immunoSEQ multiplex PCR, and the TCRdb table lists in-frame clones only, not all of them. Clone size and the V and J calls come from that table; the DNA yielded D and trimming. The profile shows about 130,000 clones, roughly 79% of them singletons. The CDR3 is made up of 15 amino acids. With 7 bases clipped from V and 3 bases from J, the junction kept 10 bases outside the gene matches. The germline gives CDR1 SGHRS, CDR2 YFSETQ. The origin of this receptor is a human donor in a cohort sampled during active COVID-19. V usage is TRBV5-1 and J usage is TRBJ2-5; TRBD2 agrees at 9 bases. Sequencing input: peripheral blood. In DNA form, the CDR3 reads TGCGCCAGCCACGCCCTAGCGGGGAGTAAAGAGACCCAGTACTTC. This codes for CASHALAGSKETQYF.